This T cell receptor beta chain is drawn from a study of blood T cell repertoires in COVID-19. For the study at large: Nucleic acid was either cDNA or gDNA, and it came from T cells, B-cell-depleted T cells, or PBMCs.

CDR1 and CDR2 from the germline V gene are SGHRS and YFSETQ. This CDR3 is built from 14 residues. J gave up 5 bases and V 3 bases, and 5 bases lay outside the gene matches. In the authors' workflow: For nucleated cells, counts were estimated from reference gene primer amplification. Profiled with immunoSEQ multiplex PCR; TCRdb holds only in-frame clones, not every one. V, J and clone size are taken as reported in that table, and D and trimming were inferred from the DNA itself. The sample has 300,000 or so clones; 86% are singletons. The sequenced sample was peripheral blood. This chain uses TRBV5-1 with TRBJ2-7; the match to TRBD2 covers 10 bases. This TCR was sampled from a woman aged 45-65 years with acute or convalescent COVID-19. CDR3 DNA: TGCGCCAGCAGCTCACCTAGCGGGAGTCACGAGCAGTACTTC. Translated, it gives CASSSPSGSHEQYF.